What follows are 21 T cell receptor beta chains derived from one specimen sequenced in a study of CD8+CD57+ T cells in acquired aplastic anemia. It was genomic DNA that served as the template for profiling TCR beta VDJ and CDR3. TCRdb used MiXCR to reprocess the reads, holding one entry per CDR3 protein. The sample holds more than 150,000 distinct CDR3 sequences, under 50% seen once. Those patients picked for sequencing had displayed CD8+CD57+ cell expansion on flow cytometry. Input material: sorted CD4+, CD8+, or CD8+CD57+ T cells (not recorded which) from PBMCs. The receptors shown here come from a human donor with aplastic anemia.

This clonotype was observed many times. This rearrangement joins TRBV12-5 to TRBJ2-7, with 7 bases lining up with TRBD1. V dropped 2 bases and J dropped 4; count of bases not matched to a gene: 8. This CDR3 is built from 15 residues. Germline V gene data show CDR1 as LGHNT and CDR2 as FRNRAP. CDR3 DNA sequence: TGTGCTAGTGGTTTGTCAGGGGGTTGGGTTTACGAGCAGTACTTC. Encoded protein: CASGLSGGWVYEQYF.

This clonotype appeared many times. The V and J genes are TRBV4-1 and TRBJ2-2; no reliable D call. The length of the CDR3 is 14 residues. Trimming pared 0 bases from V and 5 bases from J, leaving 7 bases between. Per germline, CDR1 MGHRA and CDR2 YSYEKL. CDR3 DNA: TGCGCCAGCAGCCAAGAGGGTGGGACCGGGGAGCTGTTTTTT. Translated: CASSQEGGTGELFF.

A word on this clonotype: It may be a read error: a sequence one base away is much more abundant. The chain has TRBV6-5 and TRBJ1-1, with no clear D. CDR1 MNHEY and CDR2 SVGAGI come from the germline V gene. This CDR3 comprises 14 residues. CDR3 DNA: TGTGCCAGCAGTTATTCTTCTCGGAACACTGAAGCTTCCTTT. Encoded protein: CASSYSSRNTEASF.

This clonotype appeared a few times. The chain uses TRBV19 and TRBJ1-2; possibly TRBD1 for D (5 bases). Germline lookup yields CDR1 LNHDA and CDR2 SQIVND (reference sequence). The CDR3 covers 13 residues. V lost 4 bases and J 5 bases, leaving 11 bases between the germline ends. The CDR3 protein is CASSTWDGYGYTF. The CDR3 coding sequence is TGTGCCAGTAGTACCTGGGACGGTTATGGCTACACCTTC.

This clonotype was recorded a few times. This chain uses TRBV2 with TRBJ1-5, with D possibly matching TRBD1 (5 bases). Deletions cut 7 bases from V and 6 bases from J, with 13 bases between. The CDR3 covers 13 residues. The germline CDR1 and CDR2 sequences are SNHLY and FYNNEI. The CDR3 sequence: CASIQSGGQPQHF. The CDR3 nucleotides are TGTGCCAGCATACAATCCGGGGGTCAGCCCCAGCATTTT.

This chain links TRBV7-9 with TRBJ2-1; 8 nucleotides align to TRBD1. Germline V gene sequence: CDR1 SEHNR, CDR2 FQNEAQ (reference sequence). This CDR3 spans 13 amino acids. V lost 11 bases to trimming and J lost 7 bases; unmatched junction nucleotides: 10. The CDR3, as DNA: TGTGCCGCGGAACAGGGGGTTCGGAATGAGCAGTTCTTC. As protein: CAAEQGVRNEQFF.

The V and J genes are TRBV12-3 or TRBV12-4 and TRBJ1-2; D is undetermined. This CDR3 is 12 amino acids long. V was clipped by 4 bases and J by 4 bases, with 7 bases between them. CDR3 in DNA: TGTGCCAGCAGTTCCGAGGGCTATGGCTACACCTTC. The encoded protein is CASSSEGYGYTF.

This clonotype was observed many times. The chain couples TRBV20-1 to TRBJ2-7; 12 positions match TRBD2. Trimming at V came to 0 bases and at J to 4 bases, leaving 4 bases not matched to a gene. The CDR3 consists of 15 residues. The germline V gene encodes CDR1 DFQATT and CDR2 SNEGSKA (reference sequence). The CDR3 region is CSARDRLAGGYEQYF. The CDR3 coding sequence is TGCAGTGCTAGAGATAGGCTAGCGGGGGGGTACGAGCAGTACTTC.

This clonotype was recorded many times. The chain links TRBV6-1 to TRBJ1-1; weak D call: TRBD1 (6 bases). The CDR3 is made up of 12 amino acids. The V end was cut by 4 bases, the J end by 3 bases, with 6 bases between. Germline-derived CDR1 and CDR2 are MNHNS and SASEGT. The CDR3 sequence: CASSGTDTEAFF. The CDR3 coding sequence is TGTGCCAGCAGTGGGACAGACACTGAAGCTTTCTTT.

The chain recombines TRBV7-9 with TRBJ2-7; D remains unclear. V was cut by 5 bases and J by 5 bases, with 7 bases left in between. This CDR3 comprises 11 residues. Germline V gene lookup returns CDR1 SEHNR and CDR2 FQNEAQ (reference sequence). This CDR3 reads CASSQAHEQYF. Written as DNA, the CDR3 is TGTGCCAGCAGCCAGGCCCACGAGCAGTACTTC.

The V call is TRBV29-1, the J call TRBJ2-7, with TRBD1 matching 7 bases. This CDR3 has 11 amino acids. V dropped 6 bases and J dropped 4; count of bases not matched to a gene: 3. Germline-derived CDR1 and CDR2 are SQVTM and ANQGSEA. CDR3 nucleotides: TGCAGCGTGGGGACAGTTTACGAGCAGTACTTC. It translates to CSVGTVYEQYF.

J is TRBJ1-1 and V is TRBV19, with no clear D. CDR1 LNHDA and CDR2 SQIVND come from the germline V gene (reference sequence). V lost 1 base to trimming and J lost 10 bases, with 7 bases between them. The CDR3 sequence is 11 residues long. CDR3 in amino acids: CASSIGAGAFF. The DNA of the CDR3 is TGTGCCAGTAGTATAGGGGCGGGAGCTTTCTTT.

The count of this clonotype is one. A read error may be the cause here, since a much bigger clone is one base away. The chain joins TRBV27 to TRBJ2-7; D call uncertain. The germline V gene has CDR1 MNHEY and CDR2 SMNVEV (reference sequence). CDR3 size: 13 residues. CDR3 bases: TGTGTCAGCAGCTCGGTAACCTCCTACGAGCAGTACTTC. The encoded protein is CVSSSVTSYEQYF.

This clonotype has a handful of counts. For the CDR3, the DNA is TGTGCCAGCAGTGAGGGTGTTGGAAGGAGGGGAAACACCATATATTTT. This sequence encodes CASSEGVGRRGNTIYF. V gene TRBV6-1 combines with J gene TRBJ1-3; the D is unclear. Germline V CDR1 and CDR2: MNHNS, SASEGT. The CDR3 consists of 16 residues. V was clipped by 3 bases and J by 4 bases, with 16 bases between them.

This clonotype was detected ten times or more. The chain combines TRBV19 with TRBJ1-5, with D unclear. Between the trimmed V and J ends, which lost 7 bases and 0 bases, there was a span of 13 bases. The V gene's germline CDR1 is LNHDA and CDR2 SQIVND (reference sequence). This CDR3 has 15 amino acids. The CDR3 loop reads CASTPTRNSNQPQHF. The CDR3 bases are TGTGCCAGTACCCCCACGCGTAATAGCAATCAGCCCCAGCATTTT.

The CDR3 DNA sequence: TGTGCCAGCAGCCCTTACCCCGCAGTGGCTTTCTTT. Protein: CASSPYPAVAFF. The chain joins TRBV13 to TRBJ1-1; D uncertain. The germline V and J ends were trimmed by 5 bases and 11 bases, with 15 bases remaining between them. Per germline, CDR1 PRHDT and CDR2 FYEKMQ (reference sequence). CDR3 length: 12 residues.

Only a few counts were recorded for this clonotype. The chain couples TRBV28 to TRBJ2-7; D unclear. Germline V lookup: CDR1 MDHEN, CDR2 SYDVKM. This CDR3 has 18 amino acids. V was clipped by 10 bases and J by 0 bases, with 28 bases between them. The CDR3 DNA is TGTGCCACGCAAGCGCTTATCATTAACACCCCTCTCTCCTACGAGCAGTACTTC. This gives the protein CATQALIINTPLSYEQYF. The variable domain in full, with the rest retrieved from reference TRBV28 and TRBJ2-7, is DVKVTQSSRYLVKRTGEKVFLECVQDMDHENMFWYRQDPGLGLRLIYFSYDVKMKEKGDIPEGYSVSREKKERFSLILESASTNQTSMYLCATQALIINTPLSYEQYFGPGTRLTVT.

The gene calls are TRBV19 and TRBJ2-1, with 7 positions matching TRBD2. The V gene's germline CDR1 is LNHDA and CDR2 SQIVND (reference sequence). The V segment lost 3 bases and the J segment 7 bases; nucleotides outside the gene matches: 3. The CDR3 covers 13 residues. The CDR3 sequence: CASSILGGNEQFF. In nucleotides, the CDR3 is TGTGCCAGTAGTATTCTCGGGGGGAATGAGCAGTTCTTC.

This clonotype was counted only a few times. This chain links TRBV25-1 with TRBJ1-4; D remains ambiguous. V was pared by 3 bases and J by 8 bases, with 10 bases between. The CDR3 consists of 13 residues. Germline CDR1 MGHDK, CDR2 SYGVNS. CDR3 bases: TGTGCCAGCAGTGACTCTATGGGGGAAAAACTGTTTTTT. This codes for CASSDSMGEKLFF.

This clonotype has a count of ten or more. This rearrangement joins TRBV7-2 to TRBJ1-2; 7 bases are a match to TRBD1. The junction had 8 bases not matched to a gene; V was cut back by 6 bases and J by 4 bases. Germline-derived CDR1 and CDR2 are SGHTA and FQGNSA. CDR3 length equals 14 residues. The CDR3 reads CASSPEGARYGYTF. The CDR3 DNA follows: TGTGCCAGCAGTCCGGAGGGGGCGCGCTATGGCTACACCTTC.

The chain carries TRBV6-5 and TRBJ1-1, with a weak D call TRBD1 (5 bases). Per the germline V gene, CDR1 is MNHEY and CDR2 is SVGAGI. Trimming stripped 3 bases from V and 5 bases from J, with 10 bases between. CDR3 length: 13 residues. The CDR3 spells CASSYGTRTEAFF. The CDR3, as DNA: TGTGCCAGCAGTTATGGGACGAGGACTGAAGCTTTCTTT.